This record looks at one T cell receptor (beta chain) sequence and its context. The data derive from a study of shared clonotypes between healthy human individuals. Libraries were prepared by immunoSEQ multiplex PCR; TCRdb keeps only in-frame clonotypes and omits some of them. The sample has around 430,000 clones, roughly three quarters seen once; the top ten hold roughly 13%. The CDR3 is 12 amino acids. The V gene's germline CDR1 is SQVTM and CDR2 ANQGSEA. Trimming stripped 4 bases from V and 2 bases from J, with 9 bases between. The origin of this receptor is a woman between 40 and 50 years old in good health. Some clones in this sample may be carry-over from other donors' samples. The chain carries TRBV29-1 and TRBJ2-7; D gene ambiguous. The source material was PBMCs. The CDR3 protein is CSVVSAAYEQYF. For the CDR3, the DNA is TGCAGCGTTGTGTCAGCCGCCTACGAGCAGTACTTC.